Listed below are T cell receptor beta chains from one sample, sequenced in a study of cytomegalovirus exposure and HLA in healthy donors. Assay: immunoSEQ multiplex PCR; the TCRdb copy retains only in-frame clones and omits some. The data show roughly 89,000 clones, with roughly 76% seen just once and about 2% held by the top ten. The specimen sequenced was PBMCs. These TCRs come from a woman aged 30 to 39 in good health and CMV-seronegative. Each CDR3 is given without its conserved first and last residue.

V | CDR3
TRBV7-9 | ASSFRTGTFNSPLH
TRBV18 | ASSMFGGNEQF
TRBV6-4 | ASSDLAGEGTDTQY
TRBV5-5 | ASSHLTGNQPQH
TRBV5-1 | ASSSKYEQY
TRBV7-2 | ASSFRTSGTNEQF
TRBV19 | ASSIDRTANTEAF
TRBV28 | ASKNSLAQPQH
TRBV23-1 | ASSRAGTVHTGNTIY
TRBV18 | ASSPPGTGGETQY
TRBV11-3 | ASSSSGRESDTQY
TRBV10-3 | AISAWTGTTREEQY
TRBV30 | AWSVIGDTQY
TRBV27 | ASSFPRSTAPRNQPQH
TRBV30 | AWSEARGEKLF
TRBV27 | ASSPRLAGGTDTQY
TRBV6-1 | ASSTEQGNTGELF
TRBV25-1 | ASSEPEGQSSTDTQY
TRBV29-1 | SVEDRGSERTVTYEQY
TRBV28 | ASSLTSANNEQF
TRBV15 | ATSRGQGALTEKLF
TRBV10-2 | ASSYGGVDEAF
TRBV6-1 | ASSYLAPTQY
TRBV11-2 | ASSPYSYEQY
TRBV9 | ASSVGTASYEQY
TRBV16 | ASSQSTVREQY
TRBV2 | ASSESRGWVGELF
TRBV5-6 | ASSLSGTGPTEAF
TRBV9 | ASTDRPGSYGYT
TRBV18 | ASSPLAAGSTDTQY
TRBV21-1 | ASSKGGSGSEVGKNIQY
TRBV19 | ASSPRGSYEQY
TRBV6-6 | ASSKDRAGNQPQH
TRBV6-5 | ASSYSTDGAYEQY
TRBV7-8 | ASSFGTGLEQY
TRBV19 | ASSIDGSGYEQY
TRBV28 | ASTLVPGTANTEAF
TRBV5-1 | ASRSQTRTALSGANVLT
TRBV6-1 | ASSDGTSGRLINEQY
TRBV28 | ASSLSVVSRSSYNEQF
TRBV5-3 | ARSLVSSGSTDTQY
TRBV7-9 | ASSSEPVYNEQF